The 17 T cell receptor beta chains reported below all come from one sample, sequenced in a study of control samples from healthy donors and cancer patients. Generated by immunoSEQ multiplex PCR, the TCRdb table keeps only in-frame clones and is missing some. The data show about 140,000 clones, with around nine tenths seen just once and 1.5% to 2% held by the top ten. Sequencing input: blood. The receptors were sampled from a man aged 18-30 years in good health.

The chain combines TRBV6-8 with TRBJ1-3, with a tentative D call TRBD1 (5 bases). Trimming stripped 5 bases from V and 0 bases from J, with 11 bases between. Germline assignment: CDR1 MNHGY and CDR2 SAAAGT. This CDR3 spans 15 amino acids. The CDR3 coding sequence is TGTGCCAGCAGTCGGGACCGGAGCTCTGGAAACACCATATATTTT. Translation gives CASSRDRSSGNTIYF.

V usage is TRBV27 and J usage is TRBJ2-1, with 9 nucleotides matching TRBD1. This CDR3 contains 14 residues. Trimming took 3 bases from V and 7 from J; bases not matched to a gene: 4. Germline CDR1 and CDR2: MNHEY and SMNVEV (reference sequence). The CDR3 spells CASSFGTGPNEQFF. CDR3 sequence (DNA): TGTGCCAGCAGTTTCGGGACAGGGCCTAATGAGCAGTTCTTC.

The V call is TRBV6-5, the J call TRBJ1-3; D ambiguous. V was trimmed by 6 bases and J by 0 bases, leaving 12 bases between them. This CDR3 contains 15 residues. The germline V gene encodes CDR1 MNHEY and CDR2 SVGAGI. CDR3 residues: CASSMGGLSGNTIYF. The CDR3, as DNA: TGTGCCAGCAGCATGGGAGGGCTCTCTGGAAACACCATATATTTT.

This chain links TRBV4-3 with TRBJ1-6; no definite D call. The CDR3 is made up of 17 amino acids. Germline CDR1 reads LGHNA; CDR2 reads YSLEER. V lost 1 base to trimming and J lost 0 bases, with 10 bases between them. The CDR3, as DNA: TGCGCCAGCAGCCAAGGTGCCAGGAGCTCCTATAATTCACCCCTCCACTTT. Translating it yields CASSQGARSSYNSPLHF.

This clone appeared once. The chain links TRBV19 to TRBJ1-4; 7 bases fit TRBD1. The CDR3 length is 15 residues. V lost 3 bases to trimming and J lost 5 bases; unmatched junction nucleotides: 6. Germline lookup yields CDR1 LNHDA and CDR2 SQIVND (reference sequence). The CDR3: CASSIRTGQNEKLFF. The CDR3 DNA is TGTGCCAGTAGTATCCGGACAGGACAGAATGAAAAACTGTTTTTT.

The genes are TRBV7-9 and TRBJ2-5; D might be TRBD2 (5 bases). V lost 7 bases and J 2 bases, leaving 8 bases between the germline ends. There are 12 residues in the CDR3. Germline V gene data show CDR1 as SEHNR and CDR2 as FQNEAQ (reference sequence). The CDR3, as DNA: TGTGCCAGCATTGACTATCAAGAGACCCAGTACTTC. Protein product: CASIDYQETQYF.

This clone was recorded a few times. The chain couples TRBV15 to TRBJ2-3; 8 bases fit TRBD2. J gave up 4 bases and V 1 base, and 1 base lay outside the gene matches. The germline V gene encodes CDR1 LNHNV and CDR2 YYDKDF (reference sequence). This CDR3 region has 14 residues. CDR3 loop: CATSRAGGADTQYF. The CDR3 DNA reads as TGTGCCACCAGCAGAGCCGGGGGGGCAGATACGCAGTATTTT.

The chain joins TRBV10-3 to TRBJ2-5; 15 nucleotides agree with TRBD2. V shed 4 bases and J 3 bases; nucleotides not matched to a gene: 0. The length of the CDR3 is 15 residues. Germline CDR1 and CDR2: ENHRY and SYGVKD. Here the CDR3 reads CAISGTSGGEETQYF. The CDR3 nucleotides read TGTGCCATCAGTGGGACTAGCGGGGGGGAAGAGACCCAGTACTTC.

The chain combines TRBV2 with TRBJ1-4; D is uncertain. The germline CDR1 and CDR2 sequences are SNHLY and FYNNEI. The CDR3 covers 15 residues. The germline V and J ends were trimmed by 6 bases and 4 bases, with 15 bases remaining between them. CDR3 loop: CASSLMHPDNEKLFF. The CDR3 DNA reads TGTGCCAGCAGCTTGATGCATCCAGATAATGAAAAACTGTTTTTT.

The chain employs TRBV19 and TRBJ1-1; D is uncertain. With 5 bases removed from V and 1 base from J, the gap between germline ends came to 11 bases. CDR3 length: 14 amino acids. The V gene's germline CDR1 is LNHDA and CDR2 SQIVND (reference sequence). The CDR3 loop is CASSFRTGNTEAFF. The CDR3 coding sequence is TGTGCCAGTAGTTTCCGGACGGGGAACACTGAAGCTTTCTTT.

The rearrangement links TRBV28 to TRBJ2-7, with D uncertain. This CDR3 is built from 11 residues. V dropped 5 bases and J dropped 3 bases, with 5 bases sitting between them. Germline V gives CDR1 MDHEN, CDR2 SYDVKM. The CDR3 nucleotides are TGTGCCAGCAGTCGGAACTACGAGCAGTACTTC. Translated, it gives CASSRNYEQYF.

This chain connects TRBV15 to TRBJ2-4; D may be TRBD2 (6 bases). Trimming left V 5 bases short and J 3 bases short, with 20 bases between. This CDR3 spans 17 amino acids. Germline-derived CDR1 and CDR2 are LNHNV and YYDKDF (reference sequence). The CDR3 region has the DNA TGTGCCACCAGCGGGACCCTGGGGGGTTTGGACAAAAACATTCAGTACTTC. This codes for CATSGTLGGLDKNIQYF.

The rearrangement links TRBV3-1 (or the pseudogene TRBV3-2) to TRBJ1-3, with 10 bases matching TRBD1. V dropped 3 bases and J dropped 4; count of bases not matched to a gene: 9. Germline CDR1 reads LGHDT; CDR2 reads YNNKEL (reference sequence). This CDR3 region has 17 residues. Written as DNA, the CDR3 is TGTGCCAGCAGCCAGTGGACAGGGGGTCGTATAGGAAACACCATATATTTT. It specifies CASSQWTGGRIGNTIYF.

This clone was detected only once. The rearrangement links TRBV28 to TRBJ2-7; 7 bases line up with TRBD1. V trimming: 4 bases; J trimming: 3 bases; junction bases outside the gene matches: 6. The CDR3 is 14 residues long. Germline V CDR1 and CDR2: MDHEN, SYDVKM. Written as DNA, the CDR3 is TGTGCCAGCAGTTCCGACAGGGTGCTCTACGAGCAGTACTTC. The encoded protein is CASSSDRVLYEQYF.

V and J are TRBV9 and TRBJ2-5, with TRBD1 matching 10 bases. Trimming removed 4 bases from V and 3 bases from J; junction bases left unmatched: 6. Germline V gene lookup returns CDR1 SGDLS and CDR2 YYNGEE. The CDR3 runs 15 residues. The CDR3 DNA reads TGTGCCAGCAGCCCCTACGGGACAGGGGAAGAGACCCAGTACTTC. This translates into CASSPYGTGEETQYF.

The chain uses TRBV9 and TRBJ1-1; 7 nucleotides match TRBD1. J was trimmed by 1 base and V by 0 bases; bases with no gene match: 9. The germline V gene has CDR1 SGDLS and CDR2 YYNGEE. The CDR3 loop spans 17 amino acids. CDR3 DNA sequence: TGTGCCAGCAGCGTAGTAGGAGGGGGCGGTCAGAACACTGAAGCTTTCTTT. Protein: CASSVVGGGGQNTEAFF.

The V gene is TRBV7-8, the J gene TRBJ1-6, with 7 bases lining up with TRBD1. The CDR3 is 16 amino acids. CDR1 is SGHVS, CDR2 FQNEAQ, per germline. With 0 bases clipped from V and 10 bases from J, the junction kept 9 bases outside the gene matches. The DNA for the CDR3 is TGTGCCAGCAGCTTAGCGATACAGGGGCGGGAGTCACCCCTCCACTTT. Protein sequence: CASSLAIQGRESPLHF.